Listed below are T cell receptor beta chains from one sample, sequenced in a study of chemoradiotherapy in HPV16-positive cancers. Method: immunoSEQ multiplex PCR; TCRdb's copy keeps in-frame clones and lacks some. This sample has 9,500 to 15,000 clones, with around two thirds found just once. This specimen was taken from a patient who underwent chemoradiotherapy. Receptors were obtained from a human donor with HPV-associated anogenital cancer. The CDR3 runs from the conserved cysteine through the conserved F or W. The D gene is left open where the match is weak.

v_gene	d_gene	CDR3aa
TRBV11-3	-	CASSLDLGTDSETQYF
TRBV4-2	TRBD1	CASSQEDRDNTEAFF
TRBV28	TRBD1	CASSLGQNYGYTF
TRBV19	-	CASKFTQGLAAANTGELFF
TRBV7-6	-	CASSPRTANYGYTF
TRBV25-1	-	CASSELDPPEGTIYF
TRBV5-6	-	CASSLVGYSGYSGNTIYF
TRBV29-1	-	CSVEDNPNTEAFF
TRBV5-1	TRBD1	CASTLRTGDYEQYF
TRBV6-5	-	CASRREGTSYEQYF
TRBV10-3	TRBD1	CAISDAGTGNTGELFF
TRBV4-1	-	CASSQDPGTYSYEQYF
TRBV15	TRBD1	CATSSFGTGSLETQYF
TRBV7-2	TRBD1	CASSATGGRNEKLFF
TRBV11-2	-	CASSLDIRGNEQFF
TRBV6-1	-	CASSEAPGGPQETQYF
TRBV27	-	CASSYLAIHEQYF
TRBV29-1	TRBD2	CSVDKGLEGQFF
TRBV9	TRBD2	CASSFGLAGGNTGELFF
TRBV9	-	CASSVQGSQETQYF
TRBV27	TRBD2	CATRMTSGRSYEQYF
TRBV6-5	-	CASSYDVSRLALHF
TRBV11-1	-	CASSLANGSPSGQYF
TRBV27	-	CASSWRGTEAFF
TRBV7-6	-	CASSLETGAYNEQFF
TRBV28	-	CASSSPYIGQNTEAFF
TRBV11-3	TRBD2	CASSLGASGRGETQYF